The 24 T cell receptor beta chains below come from one sample, sequenced in a study of cytomegalovirus exposure and HLA in healthy donors. The PCR had 60 Vbeta and 13 Jbeta primers. The data were produced by immunoSEQ multiplex PCR, yet TCRdb's version contains in-frame clones alone and is incomplete. The top ten clones hold around 10% of a sample with 120,000 or so clones, over 70% of them seen once. The source material was PBMCs. The source is a woman aged 50 to 65 in good health and CMV-seropositive.

V and J are TRBV5-4 and TRBJ2-2; D is undetermined. The V and J ends lost 4 bases and 4 bases respectively, with 5 bases between them. The CDR3 has 12 amino acids. In germline, CDR1 is SGHNT, CDR2 YYREEE (reference sequence). In DNA, the CDR3 is TGTGCCAGCAGCCTTATCACCGGGGAGCTGTTTTTT. Protein product: CASSLITGELFF.

The J gene is TRBJ2-3, the V gene TRBV19; tentatively, D is TRBD1 (5 bases). Trimming left V 7 bases short and J 2 bases short, with 13 bases between. The CDR3 contains 14 residues. Germline V lookup: CDR1 LNHDA, CDR2 SQIVND (reference sequence). The CDR3 coding sequence is TGTGCCAGTAAAAGGGGCAGTAACACAGATACGCAGTATTTT. This codes for CASKRGSNTDTQYF.

This clone was counted a few times. This rearrangement joins TRBV7-2 to TRBJ2-5, with TRBD2 matching 11 bases. CDR1 SGHTA and CDR2 FQGNSA come from the germline V gene. This CDR3 has 16 amino acids. The V and J ends lost 5 bases and 2 bases, in that order; junction bases with no gene match: 7. CDR3 sequence (DNA): TGTGCCAGCAGCGCTGTGGGACTAGCGGAGCAAGAGACCCAGTACTTC. It yields the protein CASSAVGLAEQETQYF.

The chain couples TRBV7-2 to TRBJ2-1; TRBD1 matches 11 bases. J lost 4 bases, V lost 3 bases, and 5 bases had no gene match. Germline CDR1 SGHTA, CDR2 FQGNSA. CDR3 size: 16 residues. CDR3 nucleotide sequence: TGTGCCAGCAGCTTCACGGGACAGGGGGTTTACAATGAGCAGTTCTTC. As protein: CASSFTGQGVYNEQFF.

The V gene is TRBV7-8, the J gene TRBJ2-5, with 9 positions matching TRBD2. The CDR3 is 19 residues long. V was pared by 2 bases and J by 4 bases, with 17 bases of the junction left unmatched. Per the germline V gene, CDR1 is SGHVS and CDR2 is FQNEAQ. The CDR3 DNA reads as TGTGCCAGCAGCTTAAAAGGGCTAGCGGGGATAACCACAGGAGAGACCCAGTACTTC. Translated: CASSLKGLAGITTGETQYF.

CDR3 in amino acids: CATSRDRTGELFF. Written as DNA, the CDR3 is TGTGCCACCAGCAGAGATCGCACCGGGGAGCTGTTTTTT. The rearrangement uses TRBV15 and TRBJ2-2; D unclear. This CDR3 region has 13 residues. V was pared by 0 bases and J by 4 bases, with 3 bases between. CDR1 is LNHNV and CDR2 is YYDKDF in the germline V gene (reference sequence).

The gene calls are TRBV19 and TRBJ2-7; 10 positions agree with TRBD2. The CDR3 is made up of 13 amino acids. The V gene end was trimmed by 3 bases and the J gene end by 7 bases; junction bases not matched to a gene: 3. CDR1 LNHDA and CDR2 SQIVND come from the germline V gene (reference sequence). The CDR3 nucleotides are TGTGCCAGTAGTATCCAAGCGGGAGGGGAGCAGTACTTC. It codes for CASSIQAGGEQYF.

This clone was counted a few times. The chain joins TRBV28 to TRBJ1-4, with a tentative D call TRBD1 (6 bases). Trimming took 8 bases from V and 6 from J, leaving 16 bases between them. Germline V lookup: CDR1 MDHEN, CDR2 SYDVKM. The length of the CDR3 is 14 residues. CDR3 region: CASHRQERDEKLFF. The CDR3 nucleotides read TGTGCCAGCCACAGACAGGAACGGGATGAAAAACTGTTTTTT.

This clone has a handful of counts. This chain uses TRBV4-2 with TRBJ2-5, with D possibly matching TRBD1 (6 bases). V was pared by 0 bases and J by 3 bases, with 11 bases between. There are 15 residues in the CDR3. CDR1 LGHNA and CDR2 YNFKEQ come from the germline V gene. The DNA of the CDR3 is TGTGCCAGCAGCCAAGAATGGGGGCGCGAAGAGACCCAGTACTTC. Protein sequence: CASSQEWGREETQYF.

This rearrangement joins TRBV5-4 to TRBJ2-6; the match to TRBD2 covers 8 bases. V lost 4 bases, J lost 4 bases, and 16 bases stayed unmatched. This CDR3 contains 19 residues. Germline V gene data show CDR1 as SGHNT and CDR2 as YYREEE (reference sequence). For the CDR3, the DNA is TGTGCCAGCAGCCCCGCCGGGGGTAGCGGGATTCTGGGGGCCAACGTCCTGACTTTC. This gives the protein CASSPAGGSGILGANVLTF.

J is TRBJ1-2 and V is TRBV6-1; weak D call: TRBD1 (5 bases). Germline CDR1 and CDR2: MNHNS and SASEGT. Trimming stripped 1 base from V and 5 bases from J, with 11 bases between. This CDR3 is built from 14 residues. The CDR3: CASSEELAGYGYTF. As DNA, the CDR3 is TGTGCCAGCAGTGAAGAATTGGCAGGGTATGGCTACACCTTC.

This clone came up once. The chain has TRBV25-1 and TRBJ1-2; 7 positions agree with TRBD1. This CDR3 has 15 amino acids. The ends lost 3 bases at V and 4 bases at J; junction bases unmatched: 8. Germline CDR1 and CDR2: MGHDK and SYGVNS. The CDR3 loop reads CASSEARGVGYGYTF. In nucleotides, the CDR3 is TGTGCCAGCAGTGAGGCCAGGGGGGTTGGCTATGGCTACACCTTC.

The V and J genes are TRBV5-4 and TRBJ2-7; 9 nucleotides agree with TRBD1. Germline V gene lookup returns CDR1 SGHNT and CDR2 YYREEE (reference sequence). Unmatched junction bases numbered 2, after V lost 3 bases and J lost 1 base. The CDR3 consists of 14 residues. CDR3 nucleotide sequence: TGTGCCAGCAGCTGGGGGACAGGGTCCTACGAGCAGTACTTC. It codes for CASSWGTGSYEQYF.

This chain connects TRBV10-3 to TRBJ2-5; 8 nucleotides line up with TRBD1. V shed 3 bases and J 5 bases; nucleotides not matched to a gene: 17. Germline V lookup: CDR1 ENHRY, CDR2 SYGVKD. There are 18 residues in the CDR3. As DNA, the CDR3 is TGTGCCATCAGTGACCCGAGGTATGCCGAGACAGGGGCCGAGACCCAGTACTTC. Protein sequence: CAISDPRYAETGAETQYF.

The CDR3 DNA reads as TGTGCCAGCAGCCAGGGAGCGGGAGAGGGGTCCGGGGAGCTGTTTTTT. Its translation is CASSQGAGEGSGELFF. The chain joins TRBV4-2 to TRBJ2-2, with TRBD2 matching 8 bases. The V and J ends lost 3 bases and 6 bases, in that order; junction bases with no gene match: 9. Per germline, CDR1 LGHNA and CDR2 YNFKEQ. The CDR3 has 16 amino acids.

This clone showed up just once. The chain combines TRBV6-5 with TRBJ2-2; a weak D match, TRBD1 (6 bases). The germline V and J ends were trimmed by 7 bases and 3 bases, with 9 bases remaining between them. This CDR3 region has 13 residues. Germline lookup yields CDR1 MNHEY and CDR2 SVGAGI. The CDR3 DNA follows: TGTGCCAGCACAGGGGTGGACACCGGGGAGCTGTTTTTT. Translation gives CASTGVDTGELFF.

This clone appeared a single time. CDR3 coding DNA: TGTGCCAGCAGCTTACTAGCGGGAGGTAGCAATGAGCAGTTCTTC. Residues: CASSLLAGGSNEQFF. The chain uses TRBV7-3 and TRBJ2-1; 11 positions agree with TRBD2. CDR1 is SGHTA and CDR2 is FQGTGA in the germline V gene. This CDR3 comprises 15 residues. V shed 2 bases, J shed 6 bases, and the junction held 3 bases outside the gene matches.

V and J are TRBV9 and TRBJ1-1; TRBD1 aligns across 7 bases. The ends lost 0 bases at V and 1 base at J; junction bases unmatched: 12. Germline V lookup: CDR1 SGDLS, CDR2 YYNGEE. The CDR3 spans 18 residues. DNA of the CDR3: TGTGCCAGCAGCGTAGCAGGGGGGACTGTATATTGGAACACTGAAGCTTTCTTT. Translated: CASSVAGGTVYWNTEAFF.

Concerning this clone itself: The missing conserved phenylalanine or tryptophan at the end of this CDR3 makes a read error likely. This chain uses TRBV6-6 with TRBJ1-5; the D gene is possibly TRBD1 (5 bases). The germline V and J ends were trimmed by 7 bases and 4 bases, with 14 bases remaining between them. The CDR3 is 14 amino acids. The germline CDR1 and CDR2 sequences are MNHNY and SVGAGI (reference sequence). The CDR3 sequence: CASTGQGQNQPQHV. In DNA form, the CDR3 reads TGTGCCAGCACAGGCCAGGGCCAGAATCAGCCCCAGCATGTT.

This chain links TRBV7-2 with TRBJ1-4; D uncertain. The CDR3 totals 14 residues. Germline V gene data show CDR1 as SGHTA and CDR2 as FQGNSA. V was pared by 1 base and J by 3 bases, with 6 bases between. For the CDR3, the DNA is TGTGCCAGCAGCTTAGGCCAGGCTAATGAAAAACTGTTTTTT. Protein product: CASSLGQANEKLFF.

This clone was seen only a few times. The chain carries TRBV7-2 and TRBJ2-5, with a weak D call TRBD2 (6 bases). Looked up from germline, CDR1 is SGHTA and CDR2 is FQGNSA. CDR3 length: 15 residues. The V and J ends lost 0 bases and 2 bases respectively, with 10 bases between them. CDR3 amino acids: CASSLAGGAQETQYF. CDR3 nucleotide sequence: TGTGCCAGCAGCTTAGCTGGAGGGGCACAAGAGACCCAGTACTTC.

Notes on this clone: Other DNA sequences within the sample encode an identical CDR3. The rearrangement links TRBV7-2 to TRBJ2-3; D is unclear. CDR3 length: 14 amino acids. Germline values: CDR1 SGHTA, CDR2 FQGNSA. V was cut by 5 bases and J by 0 bases, with 9 bases left in between. The CDR3 loop is CASSPRLSTDTQYF. The CDR3 DNA follows: TGTGCCAGCAGCCCGAGACTGAGCACAGATACGCAGTATTTT.

The rearrangement joins TRBV28 to TRBJ1-5, with D possibly TRBD1 on 6 matching bases. The CDR3 has 15 residues. Trimming cost V 6 bases and J 7 bases, with 19 bases left between them. CDR1 and CDR2 (germline): MDHEN, SYDVKM. CDR3 bases: TGTGCCAGCAGCCCCGCGGGGGCAGGAGGACAGCCCCAGCATTTT. The encoded protein is CASSPAGAGGQPQHF.

The V gene is TRBV7-9, the J gene TRBJ1-4; 9 bases map to TRBD1. The CDR3 is 15 residues long. V dropped 3 bases and J dropped 7; count of bases not matched to a gene: 6. Germline CDR1 and CDR2: SEHNR and FQNEAQ (reference sequence). This chain's CDR3 is CASSLPGQGVEKLFF. Written as DNA, the CDR3 is TGTGCCAGCAGCTTGCCGGGACAGGGTGTTGAAAAACTGTTTTTT.